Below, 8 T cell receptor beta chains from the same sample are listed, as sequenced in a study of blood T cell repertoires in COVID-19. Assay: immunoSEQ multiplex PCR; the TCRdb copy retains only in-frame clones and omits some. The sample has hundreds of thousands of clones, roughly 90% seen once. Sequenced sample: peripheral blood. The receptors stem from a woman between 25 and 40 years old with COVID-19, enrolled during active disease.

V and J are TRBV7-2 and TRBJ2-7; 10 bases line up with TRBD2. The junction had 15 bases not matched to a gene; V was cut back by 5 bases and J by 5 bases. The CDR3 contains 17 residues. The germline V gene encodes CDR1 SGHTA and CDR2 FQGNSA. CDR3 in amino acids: CASSPGTSVYVGNEQYV. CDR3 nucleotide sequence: TGTGCCAGCAGCCCAGGGACTAGCGTGTACGTGGGGAACGAGCAGTACGTC.

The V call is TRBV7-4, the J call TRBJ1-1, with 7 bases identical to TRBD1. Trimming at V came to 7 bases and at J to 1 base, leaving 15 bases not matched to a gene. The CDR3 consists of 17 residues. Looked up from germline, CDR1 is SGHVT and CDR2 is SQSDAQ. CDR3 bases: TGTGCCAGCAACGGCCCCCCCGGACAGGCTCAGAACACTGAAGCTTTCTTT. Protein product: CASNGPPGQAQNTEAFF.

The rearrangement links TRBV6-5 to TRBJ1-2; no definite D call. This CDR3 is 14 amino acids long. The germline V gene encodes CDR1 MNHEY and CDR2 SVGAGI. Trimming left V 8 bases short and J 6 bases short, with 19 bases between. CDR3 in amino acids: CASRREEVGDGYTF. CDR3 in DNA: TGTGCCAGCCGAAGGGAGGAGGTTGGAGATGGCTACACCTTC.

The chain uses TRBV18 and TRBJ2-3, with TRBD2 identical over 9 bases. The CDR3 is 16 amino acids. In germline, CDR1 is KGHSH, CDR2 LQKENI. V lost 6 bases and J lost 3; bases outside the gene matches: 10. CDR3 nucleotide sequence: TGTGCCAGCTCCCCCCGGCCAGCGGGAGGAACAGATACGCAGTATTTT. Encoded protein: CASSPRPAGGTDTQYF.

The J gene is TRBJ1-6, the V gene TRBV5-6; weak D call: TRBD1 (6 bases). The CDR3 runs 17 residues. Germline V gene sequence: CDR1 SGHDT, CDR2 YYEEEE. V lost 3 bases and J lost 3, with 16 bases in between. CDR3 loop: CASSSGQPVDYNSPLHF. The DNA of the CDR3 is TGTGCCAGCAGCTCCGGACAGCCCGTTGACTATAATTCACCCCTCCACTTT.

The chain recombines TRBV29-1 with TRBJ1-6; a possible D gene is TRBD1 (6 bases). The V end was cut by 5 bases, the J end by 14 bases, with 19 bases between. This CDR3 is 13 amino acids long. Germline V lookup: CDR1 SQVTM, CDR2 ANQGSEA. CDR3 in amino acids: CSVQTGGVGTLHF. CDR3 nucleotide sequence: TGCAGCGTTCAGACAGGCGGTGTCGGGACCCTCCACTTT.

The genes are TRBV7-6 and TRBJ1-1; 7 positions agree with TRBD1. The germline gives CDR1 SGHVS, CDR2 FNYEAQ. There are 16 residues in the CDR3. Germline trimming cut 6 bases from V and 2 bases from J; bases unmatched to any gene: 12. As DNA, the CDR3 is TGTGCCAGCAGTTTAAAACAGGGGATGGAAAACACTGAAGCTTTCTTT. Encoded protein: CASSLKQGMENTEAFF. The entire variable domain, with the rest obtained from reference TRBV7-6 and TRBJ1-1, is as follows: GAGVSQSPRYKVTKRGQDVALRCDPISGHVSLYWYRQALGQGPEFLTYFNYEAQQDKSGLPNDRFSAERPEGSISTLTIQRTEQRDSAMYRCASSLKQGMENTEAFFGQGTRLTVV.

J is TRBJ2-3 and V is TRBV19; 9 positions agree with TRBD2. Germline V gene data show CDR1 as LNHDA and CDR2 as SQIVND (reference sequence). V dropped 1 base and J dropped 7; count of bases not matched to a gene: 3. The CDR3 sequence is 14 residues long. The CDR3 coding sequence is TGTGCCAGTAGTATAGGGACTAGCGCGCATACGCAGTATTTT. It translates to CASSIGTSAHTQYF.